This T cell receptor (beta chain) is from a study of blood T cell repertoires in COVID-19. As for the study in general: COVID-19 samples collected from the United States, Italy and Spain covered acute and convalescent phases.

As originally analysed: The authors estimated nucleated cell counts from reference gene primer amplification. Using immunoSEQ multiplex PCR, the repertoire was profiled, and TCRdb retains in-frame clones only, with some absent. V and J calls and clone size follow that table, whereas D and trimming were derived from the DNA. The sample gives 200,000 to 250,000 clones, around 82% of which show up once; roughly 13% is in the top ten. The specimen sequenced was peripheral blood. This TCR derives from a human donor in a cohort sampled during active COVID-19.

CDR3 amino acids: CATSPISDSFYGYTF. The DNA for the CDR3 is TGTGCCACCAGCCCCATTTCGGACAGCTTTTATGGCTACACCTTC. The chain combines TRBV15 with TRBJ1-2; D perhaps matches TRBD1 (6 bases). V shed 5 bases and J shed 5 bases, with 18 bases lying between them. Germline lookup yields CDR1 LNHNV and CDR2 YYDKDF (reference sequence). The CDR3 runs to 15 residues.